This T cell receptor (beta chain) is drawn from a study of T cell changes during pregnancy in multiple sclerosis. Only in-frame clones appear in the TCRdb table, and some are missing; sequencing was by immunoSEQ multiplex PCR. The sample records tens of thousands of clones, 94% being singletons. Germline lookup yields CDR1 SNHLY and CDR2 FYNNEI. Trimming took off 3 bases at V and 2 bases at J, with 7 bases between the two ends. This CDR3 has 13 residues. The clonotype originates from a female donor with multiple sclerosis, enrolled in a pregnancy study. The sample in question was peripheral blood, obtained in the third trimester of pregnancy. V usage is TRBV2 and J usage is TRBJ2-5; D ambiguous. CDR3 loop: CASSEVRQETQYF. CDR3 coding DNA: TGTGCCAGCAGTGAGGTCAGACAAGAGACCCAGTACTTC.